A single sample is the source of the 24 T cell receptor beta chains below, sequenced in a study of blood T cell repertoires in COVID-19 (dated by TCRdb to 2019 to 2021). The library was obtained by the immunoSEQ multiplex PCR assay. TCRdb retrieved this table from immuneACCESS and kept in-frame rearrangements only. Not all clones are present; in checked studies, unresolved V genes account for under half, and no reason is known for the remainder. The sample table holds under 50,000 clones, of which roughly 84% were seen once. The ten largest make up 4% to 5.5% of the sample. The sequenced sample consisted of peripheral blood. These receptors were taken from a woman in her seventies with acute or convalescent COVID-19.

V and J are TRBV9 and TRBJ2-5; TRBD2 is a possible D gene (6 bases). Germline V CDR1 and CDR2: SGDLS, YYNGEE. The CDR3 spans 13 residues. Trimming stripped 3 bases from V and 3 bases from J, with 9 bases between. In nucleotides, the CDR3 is TGTGCCAGCAGCGGGGAGGAAGAAGAGACCCAGTACTTC. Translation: CASSGEEEETQYF.

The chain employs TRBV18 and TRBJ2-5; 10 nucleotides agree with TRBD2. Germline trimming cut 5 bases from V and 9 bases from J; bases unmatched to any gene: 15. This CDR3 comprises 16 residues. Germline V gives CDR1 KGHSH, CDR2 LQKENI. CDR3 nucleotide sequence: TGTGCCAGCTCAGTTTGGCCTAGCGGGAGTAGGCAGCCCCAGTACTTC. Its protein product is CASSVWPSGSRQPQYF. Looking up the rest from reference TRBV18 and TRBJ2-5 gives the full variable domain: NAGVMQNPRHLVRRRGQEARLRCSPMKGHSHVYWYRQLPEEGLKFMVYLQKENIIDESGMPKERFSAEFPKEGPSILRIQQVVRGDSAAYFCASSVWPSGSRQPQYFGPGTRLLVL.

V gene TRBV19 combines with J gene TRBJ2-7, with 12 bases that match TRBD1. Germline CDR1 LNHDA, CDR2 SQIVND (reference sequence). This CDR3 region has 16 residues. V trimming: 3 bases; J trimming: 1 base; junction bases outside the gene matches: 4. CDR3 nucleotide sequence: TGTGCCAGTAGTATCGGGACAGGGGGCGCATCCTACGAGCAGTACTTC. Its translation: CASSIGTGGASYEQYF.

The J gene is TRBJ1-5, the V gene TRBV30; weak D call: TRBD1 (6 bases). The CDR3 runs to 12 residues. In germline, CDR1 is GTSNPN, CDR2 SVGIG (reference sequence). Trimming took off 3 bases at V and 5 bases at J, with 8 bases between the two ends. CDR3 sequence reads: CAWSGQYQPQHF. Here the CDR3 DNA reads TGTGCCTGGAGCGGACAGTATCAGCCCCAGCATTTT.

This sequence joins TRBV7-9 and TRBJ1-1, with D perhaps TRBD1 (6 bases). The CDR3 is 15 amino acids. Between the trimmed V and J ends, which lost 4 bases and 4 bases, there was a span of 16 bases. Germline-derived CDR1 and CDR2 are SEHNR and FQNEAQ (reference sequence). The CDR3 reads CASSSQGNPATEAFF. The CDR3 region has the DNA TGTGCCAGCAGCTCCCAGGGGAATCCCGCCACTGAAGCTTTCTTT.

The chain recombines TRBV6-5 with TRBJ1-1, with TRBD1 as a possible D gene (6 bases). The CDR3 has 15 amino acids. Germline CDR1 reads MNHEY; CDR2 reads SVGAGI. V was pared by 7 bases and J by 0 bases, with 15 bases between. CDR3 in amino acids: CASTPGGLMNTEAFF. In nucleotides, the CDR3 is TGTGCCAGCACCCCGGGGGGCTTAATGAACACTGAAGCTTTCTTT.

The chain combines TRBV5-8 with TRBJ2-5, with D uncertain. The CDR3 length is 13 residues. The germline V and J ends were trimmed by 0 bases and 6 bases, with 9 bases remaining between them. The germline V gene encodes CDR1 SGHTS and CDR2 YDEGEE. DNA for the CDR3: TGTGCCAGCAGCTTGGGACATGCACAGACCCAGTACTTC. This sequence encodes CASSLGHAQTQYF.

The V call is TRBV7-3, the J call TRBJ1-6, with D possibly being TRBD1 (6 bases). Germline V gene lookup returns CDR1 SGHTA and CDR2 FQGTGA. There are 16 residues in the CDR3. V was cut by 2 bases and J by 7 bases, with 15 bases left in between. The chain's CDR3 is CASSLQGPQGNSPLHF. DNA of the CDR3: TGTGCCAGCAGCTTACAGGGGCCGCAGGGGAATTCACCCCTCCACTTT.

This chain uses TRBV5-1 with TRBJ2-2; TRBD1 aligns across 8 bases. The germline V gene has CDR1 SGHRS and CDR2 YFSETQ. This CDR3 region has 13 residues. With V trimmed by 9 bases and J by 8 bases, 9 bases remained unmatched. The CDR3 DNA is TGCGCCACCAGGACAGGGTGGGCTGGGGAGCTGTTTTTT. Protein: CATRTGWAGELFF.

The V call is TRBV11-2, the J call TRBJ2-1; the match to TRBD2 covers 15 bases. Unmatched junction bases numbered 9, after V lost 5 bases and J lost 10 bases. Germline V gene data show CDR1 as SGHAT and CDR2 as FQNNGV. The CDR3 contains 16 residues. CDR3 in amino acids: CASSHTPGTSGREQFF. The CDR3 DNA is TGTGCCAGCAGCCACACCCCCGGGACTAGCGGGAGGGAGCAGTTCTTC.

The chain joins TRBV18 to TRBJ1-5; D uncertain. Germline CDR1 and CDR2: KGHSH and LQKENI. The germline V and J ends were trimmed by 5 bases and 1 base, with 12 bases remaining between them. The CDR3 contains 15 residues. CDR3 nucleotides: TGTGCCAGCTCATCCACGGGGTCGAGCAATCAGCCCCAGCATTTT. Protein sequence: CASSSTGSSNQPQHF.

The CDR3 sequence: CASRKQSSNTEAFF. CDR3 sequence (DNA): TGTGCCAGCAGAAAACAGAGCTCGAACACTGAAGCTTTCTTT. The gene calls are TRBV7-9 and TRBJ1-1; no reliable D call. Trimming shortened V by 6 bases and J by 1 base, and 12 bases separated the two germline ends. Germline V gene sequence: CDR1 SEHNR, CDR2 FQNEAQ (reference sequence). This CDR3 comprises 14 residues.

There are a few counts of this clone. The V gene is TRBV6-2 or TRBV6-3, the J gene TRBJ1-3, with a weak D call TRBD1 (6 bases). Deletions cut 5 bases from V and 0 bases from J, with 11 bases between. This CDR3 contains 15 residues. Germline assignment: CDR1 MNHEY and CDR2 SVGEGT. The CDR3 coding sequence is TGTGCCAGCAGTCCAGCGGACAGCTCTGGAAACACCATATATTTT. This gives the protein CASSPADSSGNTIYF.

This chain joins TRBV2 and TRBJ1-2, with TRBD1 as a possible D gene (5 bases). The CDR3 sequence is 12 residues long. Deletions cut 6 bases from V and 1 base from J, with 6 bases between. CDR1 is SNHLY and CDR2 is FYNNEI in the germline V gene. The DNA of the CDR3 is TGTGCCAGCAGGACAGATAACTATGGCTACACCTTC. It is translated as CASRTDNYGYTF.

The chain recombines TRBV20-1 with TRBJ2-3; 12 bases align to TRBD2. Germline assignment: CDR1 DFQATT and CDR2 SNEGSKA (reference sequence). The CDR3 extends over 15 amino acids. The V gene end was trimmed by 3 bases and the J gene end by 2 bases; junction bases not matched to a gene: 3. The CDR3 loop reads CSASRTSGITDTQYF. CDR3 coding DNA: TGCAGTGCTAGTAGGACTAGCGGGATCACAGATACGCAGTATTTT.

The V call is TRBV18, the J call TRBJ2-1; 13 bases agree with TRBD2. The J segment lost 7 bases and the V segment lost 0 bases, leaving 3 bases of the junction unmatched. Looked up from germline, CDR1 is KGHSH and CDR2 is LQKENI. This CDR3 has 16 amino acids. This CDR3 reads CASSPPTSGRKNEQFF. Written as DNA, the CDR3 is TGTGCCAGCTCACCACCGACTAGCGGGAGGAAAAATGAGCAGTTCTTC.

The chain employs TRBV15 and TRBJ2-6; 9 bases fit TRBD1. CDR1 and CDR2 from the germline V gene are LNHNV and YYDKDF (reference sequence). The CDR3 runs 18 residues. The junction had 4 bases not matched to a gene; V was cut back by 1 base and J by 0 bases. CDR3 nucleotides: TGTGCCACCAGCAGAGGGACAGGGGCCGCCTCTGGGGCCAACGTCCTGACTTTC. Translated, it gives CATSRGTGAASGANVLTF.

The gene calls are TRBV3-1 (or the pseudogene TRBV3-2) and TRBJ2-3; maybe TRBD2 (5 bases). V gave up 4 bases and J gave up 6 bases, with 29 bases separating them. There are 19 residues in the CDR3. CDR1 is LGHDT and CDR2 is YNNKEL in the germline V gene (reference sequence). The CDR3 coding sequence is TGTGCCAGCAGCCCAGACCGGTTTCGGGGTATGTTTGAAGCTGATACGCAGTATTTT. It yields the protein CASSPDRFRGMFEADTQYF.

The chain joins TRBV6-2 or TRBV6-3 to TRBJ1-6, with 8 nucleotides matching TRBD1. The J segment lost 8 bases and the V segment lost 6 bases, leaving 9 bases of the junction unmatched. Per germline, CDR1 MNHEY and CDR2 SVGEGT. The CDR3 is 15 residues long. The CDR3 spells CASSRTGPTYSPLHF. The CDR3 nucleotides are TGTGCCAGCAGCCGGACAGGGCCTACTTATTCACCCCTCCACTTT.

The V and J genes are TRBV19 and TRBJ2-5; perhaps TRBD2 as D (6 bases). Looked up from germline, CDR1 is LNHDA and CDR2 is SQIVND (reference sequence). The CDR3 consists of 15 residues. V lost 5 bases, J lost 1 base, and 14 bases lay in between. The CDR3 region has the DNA TGTGCCAGTAGTGGGGGGTCTAAGGGCCAAGAGACCCAGTACTTC. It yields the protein CASSGGSKGQETQYF.

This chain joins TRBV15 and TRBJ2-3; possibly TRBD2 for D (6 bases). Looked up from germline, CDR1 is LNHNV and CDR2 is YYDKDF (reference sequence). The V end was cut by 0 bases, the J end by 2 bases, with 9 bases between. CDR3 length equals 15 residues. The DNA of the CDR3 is TGTGCCACCAGCAGAGATCCGGGAGTCACAGATACGCAGTATTTT. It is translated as CATSRDPGVTDTQYF.

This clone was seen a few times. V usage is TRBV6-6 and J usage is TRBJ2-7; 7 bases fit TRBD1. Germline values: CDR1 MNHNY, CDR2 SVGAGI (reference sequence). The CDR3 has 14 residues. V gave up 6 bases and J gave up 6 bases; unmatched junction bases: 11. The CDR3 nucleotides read TGTGCCAGCAGGCCCGACGGGACAGTCCGCGAGCAGTACTTC. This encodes CASRPDGTVREQYF.

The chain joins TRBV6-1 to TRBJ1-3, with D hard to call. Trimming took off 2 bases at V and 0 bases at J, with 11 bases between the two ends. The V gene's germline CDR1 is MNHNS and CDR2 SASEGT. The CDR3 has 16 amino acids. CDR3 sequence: CASSESSTDSGNTIYF. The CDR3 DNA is TGTGCCAGCAGTGAAAGTAGTACAGACTCTGGAAACACCATATATTTT.

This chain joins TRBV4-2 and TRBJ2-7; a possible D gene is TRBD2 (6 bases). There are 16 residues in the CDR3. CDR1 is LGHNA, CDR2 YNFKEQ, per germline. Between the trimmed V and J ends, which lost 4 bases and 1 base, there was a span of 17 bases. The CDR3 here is CASSRGLNDASYEQYF. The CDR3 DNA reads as TGTGCCAGCAGCCGGGGACTTAACGACGCATCCTACGAGCAGTACTTC.